These 20 T cell receptor beta chains share one sample of origin, sequenced in a study of T cell changes during pregnancy in multiple sclerosis. Generated by immunoSEQ multiplex PCR, the TCRdb table keeps only in-frame clones and is missing some. The sample consists of about 44,000 clones, 80% to 95% of them appearing once. Specimen: CD4+ T cells from peripheral blood mononuclear cells, collected before pregnancy. These receptors were collected from a female donor with multiple sclerosis, enrolled in a pregnancy study.

This chain joins TRBV6-1 and TRBJ2-1, with no clear D. The V gene's germline CDR1 is MNHNS and CDR2 SASEGT. This CDR3 comprises 12 residues. The V end lost 8 bases, the J end lost 4 bases, and 9 bases lay between the germline ends. The CDR3: CASGQFYNEQFF. In DNA, the CDR3 is TGTGCCAGCGGGCAGTTTTACAATGAGCAGTTCTTC.

J is TRBJ2-1 and V is TRBV6-5; 10 nucleotides align to TRBD1. This CDR3 comprises 16 residues. CDR1 and CDR2 (germline): MNHEY, SVGAGI. Unmatched junction bases numbered 3, after V lost 0 bases and J lost 4 bases. CDR3 sequence reads: CASSYSDRGRYNEQFF. Here the CDR3 DNA reads TGTGCCAGCAGTTACTCCGACAGGGGGCGTTACAATGAGCAGTTCTTC.

V and J are TRBV7-2 and TRBJ2-1; D possibly corresponds to TRBD1 (5 bases). The CDR3 consists of 12 residues. V gave up 2 bases and J gave up 8 bases, with 7 bases separating them. CDR1 is SGHTA and CDR2 is FQGNSA in the germline V gene. The CDR3 DNA reads as TGTGCCAGCAGCTTATCAGGGCATGAGCAGTTCTTC. Its protein is CASSLSGHEQFF.

V usage is TRBV10-3 and J usage is TRBJ2-7; TRBD1 agrees at 10 bases. CDR3 length equals 12 residues. From germline, CDR1 is ENHRY and CDR2 SYGVKD. V lost 11 bases, J lost 6 bases, and 7 bases stayed unmatched. Here the CDR3 DNA reads TGTGCCGCCGGGACAGGGGCAGGCGAGCAGTACTTC. Translation: CAAGTGAGEQYF.

Written as DNA, the CDR3 is TGTGCCAGCAGCTCCACAGATACGCAGTATTTT. Translated: CASSSTDTQYF. The V gene is TRBV28, the J gene TRBJ2-3; no firm D call. Germline CDR1 and CDR2: MDHEN and SYDVKM. Between the trimmed V and J ends, which lost 6 bases and 2 bases, there was a span of 3 bases. This CDR3 has 11 residues. Variable domain in full (rest from reference TRBV28 and TRBJ2-3): DVKVTQSSRYLVKRTGEKVFLECVQDMDHENMFWYRQDPGLGLRLIYFSYDVKMKEKGDIPEGYSVSREKKERFSLILESASTNQTSMYLCASSSTDTQYFGPGTRLTVL.

The CDR3 bases are TGTGCCACCAGCAGGCCCGACAGGGGGACCTATGGCTACACCTTC. Amino acid sequence: CATSRPDRGTYGYTF. The chain links TRBV15 to TRBJ1-2, with 9 bases fitting TRBD1. J lost 4 bases, V lost 3 bases, and 6 bases had no gene match. The CDR3 is 15 amino acids. CDR1 and CDR2 (germline): LNHNV, YYDKDF (reference sequence).

This clone was recorded a few times. This chain connects TRBV19 to TRBJ1-1; no clear D. CDR3 length: 15 amino acids. Trimming cost V 1 base and J 0 bases, with 9 bases left between them. CDR1 and CDR2 from the germline V gene are LNHDA and SQIVND (reference sequence). The CDR3 region has the DNA TGTGCCAGTAGTATAGGAGGAGGGATGAACACTGAAGCTTTCTTT. Protein product: CASSIGGGMNTEAFF.

V gene TRBV9 combines with J gene TRBJ2-1, with D perhaps TRBD2 (6 bases). This CDR3 has 15 amino acids. V lost 2 bases and J lost 1, with 10 bases in between. Looked up from germline, CDR1 is SGDLS and CDR2 is YYNGEE. As DNA, the CDR3 is TGTGCCAGCAGCGTCCAGGCGGGGTCCTACAATGAGCAGTTCTTC. Translation gives CASSVQAGSYNEQFF.

The V and J genes are TRBV19 and TRBJ2-5; 9 bases are shared with TRBD1. From germline, CDR1 is LNHDA and CDR2 SQIVND (reference sequence). After removal of 5 bases from V and 1 base from J, the junction contained 8 bases not matched to a gene. The CDR3 is 16 residues long. The DNA for the CDR3 is TGTGCCAGTAGTCTTGGACAGGGGACCATCCAAGAGACCCAGTACTTC. Its translation: CASSLGQGTIQETQYF.

The CDR3: CASSLSTGQGALETQYF. CDR3 sequence (DNA): TGCGCCAGCAGCCTGAGTACCGGACAGGGGGCATTGGAGACCCAGTACTTC. The chain combines TRBV5-1 with TRBJ2-5, with 11 positions matching TRBD1. The CDR3 has 17 amino acids. Per the germline V gene, CDR1 is SGHRS and CDR2 is YFSETQ. V lost 4 bases, J lost 5 bases, and 13 bases stayed unmatched.

The rearrangement joins TRBV25-1 to TRBJ1-2; 12 positions agree with TRBD1. The germline V gene has CDR1 MGHDK and CDR2 SYGVNS. Germline trimming cut 1 base from V and 4 bases from J; bases unmatched to any gene: 4. CDR3 length: 16 residues. CDR3 coding DNA: TGTGCCAGCAGTGAATGGGGACAGGGGGCTCCCTATGGCTACACCTTC. It yields the protein CASSEWGQGAPYGYTF.

The gene calls are TRBV18 and TRBJ2-7; D perhaps matches TRBD1 (5 bases). This CDR3 contains 12 residues. V lost 4 bases and J lost 7, with 11 bases in between. The V gene's germline CDR1 is KGHSH and CDR2 LQKENI. The CDR3 sequence: CASSLLGAEQYF. CDR3 coding DNA: TGTGCCAGCTCACTATTAGGGGCTGAGCAGTACTTC. The full variable domain, its missing parts supplied by reference TRBV18 and TRBJ2-7, is NAGVMQNPRHLVRRRGQEARLRCSPMKGHSHVYWYRQLPEEGLKFMVYLQKENIIDESGMPKERFSAEFPKEGPSILRIQQVVRGDSAAYFCASSLLGAEQYFGPGTRLTVT.

As DNA, the CDR3 is TGTGCCAGCAGGTCCGGGGGGTGGGACACTGAAGCTTTCTTT. Protein sequence: CASRSGGWDTEAFF. The chain has TRBV5-4 and TRBJ1-1; possible D gene TRBD1, 5 bases. Trimming stripped 5 bases from V and 3 bases from J, with 14 bases between. Per the germline V gene, CDR1 is SGHNT and CDR2 is YYREEE (reference sequence). This CDR3 spans 14 amino acids.

This chain connects TRBV5-1 to TRBJ2-7, with 9 positions matching TRBD1. This CDR3 is 15 amino acids long. The junction had 4 bases not matched to a gene; V was cut back by 0 bases and J by 3 bases. Germline V gene lookup returns CDR1 SGHRS and CDR2 YFSETQ. As DNA, the CDR3 is TGCGCCAGCAGCTTGGTGGGACAGGGTAGCTACGAGCAGTACTTC. This codes for CASSLVGQGSYEQYF.

The chain combines TRBV9 with TRBJ2-3; D is possibly TRBD2 (5 bases). Germline-derived CDR1 and CDR2 are SGDLS and YYNGEE. The CDR3 extends over 13 amino acids. V dropped 6 bases and J dropped 8 bases, with 16 bases sitting between them. DNA for the CDR3: TGTGCCAGCACCCACGAGGCCGAGGGTACGCAGTATTTT. Translating it yields CASTHEAEGTQYF.

The sample holds one count of this clone. The chain is built from TRBV4-3 and TRBJ2-6; TRBD2 aligns across 12 bases. Per germline, CDR1 LGHNA and CDR2 YSLEER. J was trimmed by 2 bases and V by 0 bases; bases with no gene match: 5. The CDR3 is made up of 19 amino acids. Written as DNA, the CDR3 is TGCGCCAGCAGCCAAGAAGCTAGCGGGGGGGCGACTGGGGCCAACGTCCTGACTTTC. Protein: CASSQEASGGATGANVLTF.

J is TRBJ1-1 and V is TRBV6-5; a possible D gene is TRBD1 (6 bases). With 5 bases removed from V and 8 bases from J, the gap between germline ends came to 21 bases. CDR3 length: 15 amino acids. Germline V gene sequence: CDR1 MNHEY, CDR2 SVGAGI. DNA for the CDR3: TGTGCCAGCAGTCCTCCGGGACACCCTGTACCGGAAGCTTTCTTT. This translates into CASSPPGHPVPEAFF.

This rearrangement joins TRBV9 to TRBJ2-7; weak D call: TRBD1 (6 bases). CDR1 and CDR2 (germline): SGDLS, YYNGEE. V lost 3 bases, J lost 0 bases, and 19 bases lay in between. CDR3 size: 17 residues. CDR3 in DNA: TGTGCCAGCAGCGCCCAGGGGCCCTACCTTAGCTCCTACGAGCAGTACTTC. Translating gives CASSAQGPYLSSYEQYF.

The rearrangement uses TRBV7-8 and TRBJ1-3, with D hard to call. Germline V lookup: CDR1 SGHVS, CDR2 FQNEAQ. CDR3 length: 15 residues. Between the trimmed V and J ends, which lost 4 bases and 2 bases, there was a span of 12 bases. The CDR3 sequence: CASSSRDLPGNTIYF. Here the CDR3 DNA reads TGTGCCAGCAGCTCGCGGGATTTGCCTGGAAACACCATATATTTT.

This rearrangement joins TRBV11-2 to TRBJ1-5, with 9 nucleotides matching TRBD1. The CDR3 loop spans 17 amino acids. The ends lost 1 base at V and 3 bases at J; junction bases unmatched: 7. Germline values: CDR1 SGHAT, CDR2 FQNNGV. CDR3 nucleotides: TGTGCCAGCAGCTTAGGGACAGGGGTCGTGGTCAATCAGCCCCAGCATTTT. This encodes CASSLGTGVVVNQPQHF.